This passage covers 26 T cell receptor beta chains from one sample sequenced in a study of cytomegalovirus exposure and HLA in healthy donors. The PCR ran on 60 Vbeta and 13 Jbeta primers. Libraries were prepared by immunoSEQ multiplex PCR; TCRdb keeps only in-frame clonotypes and omits some of them. The sample includes about 130,000 clones, 17% of them seen just once. The sequencing input was PBMCs. These receptors were taken from a female donor in good health and CMV-seropositive.

This clone was counted only a few times. V gene TRBV30 combines with J gene TRBJ1-1; D gene unclear. Germline CDR1 GTSNPN, CDR2 SVGIG (reference sequence). The CDR3 spans 13 residues. V shed 6 bases and J shed 5 bases, with 16 bases lying between them. The CDR3 sequence: CACDRGVRTEAFF. The CDR3 nucleotides read TGTGCCTGTGACCGGGGAGTTCGGACTGAAGCTTTCTTT.

This clone was detected only a few times. The chain combines TRBV9 with TRBJ2-3; D ambiguous. CDR1 and CDR2 from the germline V gene are SGDLS and YYNGEE. V lost 4 bases, J lost 0 bases, and 3 bases lay in between. The CDR3 contains 12 residues. The CDR3 loop reads CASSISTDTQYF. The CDR3 coding sequence is TGTGCCAGCAGCATAAGCACAGATACGCAGTATTTT.

The chain uses TRBV10-3 and TRBJ1-5; D is possibly TRBD1 (6 bases). V was cut by 3 bases and J by 4 bases, with 7 bases left in between. The CDR3 totals 13 residues. Germline V CDR1 and CDR2: ENHRY, SYGVKD. The CDR3 protein is CAISERGNQPQHF. The CDR3 nucleotides are TGTGCCATCAGTGAAAGGGGGAATCAGCCCCAGCATTTT.

This clone was counted between two and nine times. This rearrangement joins TRBV18 to TRBJ2-5; 11 nucleotides match TRBD1. This CDR3 has 15 amino acids. V lost 4 bases, J lost 5 bases, and 6 bases stayed unmatched. Germline V gene data show CDR1 as KGHSH and CDR2 as LQKENI. The chain's CDR3 is CASSLPGQGGETQYF. The CDR3 DNA follows: TGTGCCAGCTCACTTCCGGGACAGGGGGGTGAGACCCAGTACTTC.

The table lists this clone with a few counts. In DNA, the CDR3 is TGTGCCAGCAGCGTAGCCGGGACTAGCCGAACCAATGAGCAGTTCTTC. Translation: CASSVAGTSRTNEQFF. The gene calls are TRBV9 and TRBJ2-1; 9 nucleotides align to TRBD2. J lost 6 bases, V lost 0 bases, and 7 bases had no gene match. Germline V CDR1 and CDR2: SGDLS, YYNGEE. The CDR3 length is 16 residues.

This clone was seen a handful of times. The chain recombines TRBV19 with TRBJ2-3; the D is unclear. This CDR3 has 14 amino acids. V dropped 6 bases and J dropped 2 bases, with 12 bases sitting between them. Per the germline V gene, CDR1 is LNHDA and CDR2 is SQIVND (reference sequence). The CDR3 protein is CASSYRVYTDTQYF. The CDR3 region has the DNA TGTGCCAGTAGCTACCGGGTTTACACAGATACGCAGTATTTT.

The chain employs TRBV2 and TRBJ1-5; the D gene is possibly TRBD1 (6 bases). V shed 6 bases and J shed 1 base, with 13 bases lying between them. Germline CDR1 and CDR2: SNHLY and FYNNEI. The CDR3 has 15 residues. Here the CDR3 DNA reads TGTGCCAGCAGCAGGGGAGGGACAAGCAATCAGCCCCAGCATTTT. Encoded protein: CASSRGGTSNQPQHF.

This clone was counted only a few times. The CDR3 bases are TGTGCCAGCAGTGGGACAGTCCGATACTACGAGCAGTACTTC. It encodes CASSGTVRYYEQYF. The chain couples TRBV2 to TRBJ2-7, with D possibly being TRBD1 (6 bases). There are 14 residues in the CDR3. Trimming took off 4 bases at V and 3 bases at J, with 13 bases between the two ends. Germline V lookup: CDR1 SNHLY, CDR2 FYNNEI.

As DNA, the CDR3 is TGTGCCAGCAGCCAAGATTTGGGGACTAGCGGGGGGGCTTGGGACAATGAGCAGTTCTTC. Translation: CASSQDLGTSGGAWDNEQFF. This sequence joins TRBV4-2 and TRBJ2-1, with 16 bases identical to TRBD2. Germline V gene data show CDR1 as LGHNA and CDR2 as YNFKEQ. This CDR3 is built from 20 residues. V gave up 0 bases and J gave up 5 bases; unmatched junction bases: 10.

The CDR3 loop is CASSTRQGAASPLHF. CDR3 coding DNA: TGTGCCAGCAGCACCCGACAGGGGGCGGCTTCACCCCTCCACTTT. V is TRBV7-2 and J is TRBJ1-6; TRBD1 agrees at 10 bases. Germline lookup yields CDR1 SGHTA and CDR2 FQGNSA. The CDR3 is 15 amino acids. V was clipped by 5 bases and J by 9 bases; unmatched bases: 7.

The CDR3 region is CASSAGGGTGVYTF. As DNA, the CDR3 is TGCGCCAGCAGCGCCGGAGGGGGGACAGGTGTCTACACCTTC. The V and J genes are TRBV5-1 and TRBJ1-2; 8 nucleotides agree with TRBD1. Per germline, CDR1 SGHRS and CDR2 YFSETQ. The CDR3 contains 14 residues. Losses at the gene ends were 4 bases for V and 10 bases for J; bases not matched to a gene: 12.

V is TRBV29-1 and J is TRBJ1-2, with D perhaps TRBD1 (6 bases). The germline V and J ends were trimmed by 4 bases and 5 bases, with 14 bases remaining between them. Germline CDR1 and CDR2: SQVTM and ANQGSEA. The CDR3 length is 13 residues. The CDR3 is CSVATDRTYGYTF. CDR3 coding DNA: TGCAGCGTTGCTACCGACAGGACGTATGGCTACACCTTC.

This clone was seen a handful of times. The missing conserved phenylalanine or tryptophan at the end of this CDR3 makes a read error likely. J is TRBJ1-1 and V is TRBV9; tentative D call: TRBD1 (5 bases). The CDR3 covers 15 residues. The V and J ends lost 0 bases and 0 bases respectively, with 9 bases between them. The germline gives CDR1 SGDLS, CDR2 YYNGEE. Here the CDR3 reads CASSVEGFMNTEAFV. CDR3 coding DNA: TGTGCCAGCAGCGTAGAGGGGTTCATGAACACTGAAGCTTTCGTT.

The V and J genes are TRBV5-1 and TRBJ2-2; 8 bases agree with TRBD1. The germline CDR1 and CDR2 sequences are SGHRS and YFSETQ. The CDR3 consists of 15 residues. The V segment lost 5 bases and the J segment 3 bases; nucleotides outside the gene matches: 6. The CDR3 sequence: CASSPTGVDTGELFF. The CDR3 nucleotides read TGCGCCAGCAGTCCGACAGGGGTGGACACCGGGGAGCTGTTTTTT. Supplemented by reference TRBV5-1 and TRBJ2-2, the full variable domain reads KAGVTQTPRYLIKTRGQQVTLSCSPISGHRSVSWYQQTPGQGLQFLFEYFSETQRNKGNFPGRFSGRQFSNSRSEMNVSTLELGDSALYLCASSPTGVDTGELFFGEGSRLTVL.

V gene TRBV18 combines with J gene TRBJ1-2; weak D call: TRBD1 (6 bases). The germline V gene encodes CDR1 KGHSH and CDR2 LQKENI. The CDR3 extends over 13 amino acids. V was cut by 3 bases and J by 8 bases, with 13 bases left in between. This CDR3 is CASSPQGMEGYTF. The CDR3 DNA sequence: TGTGCCAGCTCACCGCAGGGGATGGAGGGCTACACCTTC.

The rearrangement joins TRBV6-1 to TRBJ2-5, with D perhaps matching TRBD2 (7 bases). The CDR3 is 15 amino acids. Germline CDR1 is MNHNS and CDR2 is SASEGT. V was pared by 10 bases and J by 1 base, with 19 bases between. The DNA for the CDR3 is TGTGCCACCTCCGATAGGAGGGGGGGCCAAGAGACCCAGTACTTC. Residues: CATSDRRGGQETQYF.

The CDR3 region is CASSLRIEEKLFF. CDR3 nucleotides: TGTGCCAGCAGTTTACGTATTGAGGAAAAACTGTTTTTT. The gene calls are TRBV28 and TRBJ1-4; no clear D gene. Germline loops: CDR1 MDHEN, CDR2 SYDVKM. V was shortened by 2 bases and J by 8 bases, with 9 bases between the two germline ends. The CDR3 length is 13 residues.

This clone appeared a few times. The chain carries TRBV6-5 and TRBJ1-1; 7 positions agree with TRBD1. Per the germline V gene, CDR1 is MNHEY and CDR2 is SVGAGI. The CDR3 extends over 14 amino acids. Unmatched junction bases numbered 4, after V lost 2 bases and J lost 4 bases. CDR3: CASSYDRVSTEAFF. For the CDR3, the DNA is TGTGCCAGCAGTTACGACAGGGTGAGCACTGAAGCTTTCTTT.

V is TRBV30 and J is TRBJ1-4, with 11 nucleotides matching TRBD1. Germline CDR1 is GTSNPN and CDR2 is SVGIG (reference sequence). J gave up 3 bases and V 0 bases, and 6 bases lay outside the gene matches. The CDR3 covers 17 residues. As DNA, the CDR3 is TGTGCCTGGAGTGTATGGGACAGGGGGAATTCTAATGAAAAACTGTTTTTT. It encodes CAWSVWDRGNSNEKLFF. The whole variable domain, filled in from reference TRBV30 and TRBJ1-4, reads SQTIHQWPATLVQPVGSPLSLECTVEGTSNPNLYWYRQAAGRGLQLLFYSVGIGQISSEVPQNLSASRPQDRQFILSSKKLLLSDSGFYLCAWSVWDRGNSNEKLFFGSGTQLSVL.

The rearrangement uses TRBV6-1 and TRBJ2-7, with D tentatively TRBD2 (5 bases). V was clipped by 4 bases and J by 1 base, with 14 bases between them. The CDR3 has 15 residues. Germline CDR1 MNHNS, CDR2 SASEGT. CDR3 protein: CASSVGGPGSYEQYF. The CDR3, as DNA: TGTGCCAGCAGTGTCGGCGGCCCGGGATCCTACGAGCAGTACTTC.

In its sample, this clone was seen once. This chain joins TRBV27 and TRBJ2-2; 11 nucleotides agree with TRBD2. The V and J ends lost 3 bases and 1 base, in that order; junction bases with no gene match: 10. CDR3 length: 19 residues. Germline assignment: CDR1 MNHEY and CDR2 SMNVEV (reference sequence). In nucleotides, the CDR3 is TGTGCCAGCAGTTTTTACCCTAGCGGGAGGAGCGAGAACACCGGGGAGCTGTTTTTT. It translates to CASSFYPSGRSENTGELFF.

This clone has a handful of counts. This chain uses TRBV30 with TRBJ2-5, with 16 bases that match TRBD2. Looked up from germline, CDR1 is GTSNPN and CDR2 is SVGIG (reference sequence). The V and J ends lost 0 bases and 13 bases, in that order; junction bases with no gene match: 23. This CDR3 has 20 residues. CDR3 loop: CAWSVGGVSLGTSGRASRYF. The CDR3 DNA reads TGTGCCTGGAGTGTAGGGGGGGTCTCCCTCGGGACTAGCGGGAGGGCCAGCCGGTACTTC.

CDR3 protein: CASSLGGREWSTEAFF. The CDR3 region has the DNA TGTGCCAGTAGCCTAGGGGGCCGGGAGTGGAGCACTGAAGCTTTCTTT. This chain uses TRBV19 with TRBJ1-1, with 7 bases matching TRBD1. The CDR3 is 16 residues long. Trimming took 6 bases from V and 4 from J; bases not matched to a gene: 14. Germline V lookup: CDR1 LNHDA, CDR2 SQIVND (reference sequence).

The chain has TRBV21-1 and TRBJ2-1; the table's D call of TRBD2 was not tested on the DNA. TRBV21-1 is classified as a pseudogene. This CDR3 has 14 residues. The CDR3: CASSTGEGNNEQFF. The CDR3 DNA follows: TGTGCCAGCAGCACGGGAGAAGGGAACAATGAGCAGTTCTTC.

The chain recombines TRBV5-1 with TRBJ2-5, with a possible D match to TRBD1 (6 bases). The CDR3 extends over 14 amino acids. Trimming took 4 bases from V and 2 from J, leaving 12 bases between them. The germline V gene encodes CDR1 SGHRS and CDR2 YFSETQ. The CDR3 reads CASSAGDTQETQYF. In DNA form, the CDR3 reads TGCGCCAGCAGCGCCGGGGACACGCAAGAGACCCAGTACTTC.

The chain combines TRBV28 with TRBJ2-3; tentative D call: TRBD1 (6 bases). Trimming took 4 bases from V and 0 from J, leaving 17 bases between them. CDR3 length: 17 residues. Germline CDR1 and CDR2: MDHEN and SYDVKM. The CDR3 region is CASSSSEDRRSTDTQYF. CDR3 DNA sequence: TGTGCCAGCAGTTCCTCCGAAGACAGGCGAAGCACAGATACGCAGTATTTT.